This T cell receptor (beta chain) was recovered during a study of tumor-infiltrating lymphocytes in localized non-small cell lung cancer. Study-level information: The cohort mixed smokers and never-smokers, several histologies, and some post-neoadjuvant-chemotherapy samples. Each patient gave resected tumor and non-adjacent uninvolved lung tissue. General study results and limits: Available tissue quantity limited TCR sequencing to a patient subset.

V shed 7 bases and J shed 8 bases, with 14 bases lying between them. Germline CDR1 SQVTM, CDR2 ANQGSEA. CDR3 length equals 11 residues. Sequencing used immunoSEQ multiplex PCR; TCRdb keeps in-frame clones, though not all of them. This table holds some 14,000 clones, around 70% found once. As to this clone: The target antigen is unknown.

The material sequenced was uninvolved lung tissue not adjacent to the tumor. V gene TRBV29-1 combines with J gene TRBJ1-1; D gene unclear. The clonotype was recovered from a human donor with non-small cell lung cancer. CDR3 sequence (DNA): TGCAGCGGGAACAATGGAGGGGAAGCTTTCTTT. This encodes CSGNNGGEAFF. The full variable domain, rest sourced from reference TRBV29-1 and TRBJ1-1, is SAVISQKPSRDICQRGTSLTIQCQVDSQVTMMFWYRQQPGQSLTLIATANQGSEATYESGFVIDKFPISRPNLTFSTLTVSNMSPEDSSIYLCSGNNGGEAFFGQGTRLTVV.